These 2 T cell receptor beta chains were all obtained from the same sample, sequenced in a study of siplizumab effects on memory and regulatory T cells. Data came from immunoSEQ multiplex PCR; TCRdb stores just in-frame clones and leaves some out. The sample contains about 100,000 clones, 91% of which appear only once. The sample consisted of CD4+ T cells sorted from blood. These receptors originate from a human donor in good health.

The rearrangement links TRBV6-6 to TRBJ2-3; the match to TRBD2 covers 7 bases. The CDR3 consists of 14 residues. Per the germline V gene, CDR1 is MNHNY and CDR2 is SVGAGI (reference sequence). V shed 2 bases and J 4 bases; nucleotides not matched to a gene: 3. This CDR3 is CASSYSGAADTQYF. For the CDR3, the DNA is TGTGCCAGCAGTTACAGCGGGGCGGCAGATACGCAGTATTTT.

CDR3 protein: CAQQGIPFF. Here the CDR3 DNA reads TGTGCCCAACAGGGGATTCCTTTCTTC. The chain employs TRBV7-6 and TRBJ2-1, with 7 bases matching TRBD1. V lost 11 bases and J lost 16; bases outside the gene matches: 8. CDR3 length: 9 residues. Germline V lookup: CDR1 SGHVS, CDR2 FNYEAQ.